This TCR beta chain emerged from a study of PD-1 blockade in classical Hodgkin lymphoma. Here immunoSEQ multiplex PCR was the method, and the copy in TCRdb shows in-frame clones only, minus some. The sample lists about 17,000 clones, 65% seen once, with 8.3% in the top ten. Turning to this clone: Its antigen is still unknown.

Study conclusions and caveats: Some patients began nivolumab under 1 year after ASCT. These patients were excluded from later analyses.

This CDR3 contains 14 residues. The ends were cut back, 5 bases at V and 0 bases at J, with 8 bases in the middle. CDR1 and CDR2 (germline): LNHDA, SQIVND (reference sequence). Every single patient, without exception, relapsed after autologous stem cell transplantation, and brentuximab vedotin exposure varied. The input for sequencing was peripheral blood mononuclear cells (PBMCs), taken before the second cycle of nivolumab. The chain employs TRBV19 and TRBJ2-1; D uncertain. The source of this sequence is a human donor with classical Hodgkin lymphoma. The CDR3 sequence is CASSVQSSYNEQFF. The DNA for the CDR3 is TGTGCCAGTAGTGTACAGAGCTCCTACAATGAGCAGTTCTTC.